The T cell receptor (beta chain) under discussion was sequenced for a study of OX40 agonist ivuxolimab in advanced cancers. With regard to the full study: Ivuxolimab was a fully human IgG2 agonistic monoclonal antibody targeting the costimulatory receptor OX40 (CD134). Among the approximately 50 dose-escalation patients, about 19 had hepatocellular carcinoma, 15 or so melanoma, 9 renal cell carcinoma and 9 head and neck cancer. Patients were allowed to have had prior anti-PD-1, anti-PD-L1 or anti-CTLA-4 therapy, and approximately 39% of the dose-escalation patients had been treated with checkpoint inhibitors. The point of sequencing TCRbeta in the periphery was to test whether ivuxolimab changed TCR sequence diversity and drove clonal T-cell expansion. Partial responses were achieved by three dose-escalation patients, of whom one had hepatocellular carcinoma and two had cutaneous melanoma. The paper reports the monotherapy dose-escalation portion (N = 52 patients) of the phase I ivuxolimab trial. Intravenous ivuxolimab was administered to patients every 2 weeks at six dose levels: 0.01, 0.1, 0.3, 1.5, 3 and 10 mg/kg. A male proportion of 82.7% and a mean age of roughly 58 years, ranging from about 20 to 79, were recorded for the dose-escalation cohort. Overall study results and their limits: Which antigens the clonally expanded peripheral T cells were specific for was not determined. Clonal expansion of both CD4+ and CD8+ blood T cells was observed from baseline to week 6 at doses 0.1 to 3.0 mg/kg. Low levels of normalized T-cell clonal expansion were also seen in some patients who did not respond. After ivuxolimab, CD8+ T cells had more expanded clones than CD4+ T cells on average. In the 0.1-3.0 mg/kg groups, partial responders were among the patients with the lowest normalized peripheral clonal expansion, particularly in CD8+ T cells.

The table lists this clone with a few counts. This clone's antigen is unknown. No per-base quality is available; no much larger clone lies one base away. Genomic DNA was isolated from the sorted cells so that the TCRbeta CDR3 region could be sequenced. The immunoSEQ Assay was used for sequencing of TCRbeta CDR3 regions. The table comes from immuneACCESS by way of TCRdb, which keeps in-frame sequences with V and J called. Part of the clones is missing from these tables; in studies checked, under half for an unresolved V gene and the rest for unknown reasons. The sample table shows approximately 66,000 clones, and around 88% are seen once. The ten most abundant clones make up about 0.6% of the sample. The trial excluded patients who had a history of autoimmune disease or who were on systemic immunosuppression. In every dose cohort, peripheral blood was drawn for TCR sequencing at baseline, cycle 4 day 1, and cycle 7 day 1. Samples were obtained from an open-label, multicenter, first-in-human phase I dose-escalation trial of ivuxolimab. Adults with locally advanced or metastatic melanoma, renal cell, hepatocellular, or head and neck squamous cell carcinoma were enrolled in the trial. CD4+ and CD8+ T cells were sorted separately from peripheral blood before TCR sequencing.

The sample here was CD4+ or CD8+ T cells sorted from blood, taken in a trial of the OX40 agonist ivuxolimab. This TCR came from an adult with an advanced solid tumor such as melanoma, head and neck, liver or kidney cancer.

The CDR3 reads as follows: CASSEYRTAGYTF. The DNA reads as follows: TGCGCCAGCAGTGAGTATAGGACGGCCGGCTACACCTTC. The chain employs TRBV10-1 and TRBJ1-2; the D gene is not confidently resolved. Between the V and J ends, shortened by 1 base and 8 bases respectively, the junction contains 11 bases. In the germline V gene (reference sequence), CDR1 corresponds to WNHNN and CDR2 to SYGVQD. From cysteine to phenylalanine, the CDR3 is 13 amino acids long. Only the CDR3 portion is preserved as DNA: 39 bases, with reading frame beginning at the first base.